This T cell receptor (beta chain) stems from a study of shared clonotypes between healthy human individuals. Profiling relied on immunoSEQ multiplex PCR, and the TCRdb table lists in-frame clones only, not all of them. The repertoire includes around 2,000,000 clones, about 92% of them detected once, and 1.7% sits in the top ten. CDR1 is SGHTA and CDR2 is FQGNSA in the germline V gene. The CDR3 contains 14 residues. Trimming removed 5 bases at V and 7 bases at J, with 17 bases between. CD45RO-negative, CCR7-positively selected cells formed the naive CD8 fraction, excluding terminally differentiated effector memory CD45RA+ cells.

Input material: naive CD8+ T cells from PBMCs. The sequence was obtained from a man aged 18 to 35 in good health. Some clones in this sample may be carry-over from other donors' samples. This rearrangement joins TRBV7-2 to TRBJ2-5; no definite D call. The CDR3 loop reads CASSPDGERVTQYF. The CDR3 bases are TGTGCCAGCAGCCCCGACGGTGAGCGAGTGACCCAGTACTTC.